The 15 T cell receptor beta chains below were found in one sample sequenced in a study of sequential checkpoint blockade in melanoma. The treatment here: randomized to nivolumab then ipilimumab (arm A) or the reverse (arm B). Libraries were prepared by immunoSEQ multiplex PCR; TCRdb keeps only in-frame clonotypes and omits some of them. The table includes 25,000 to 30,000 clones, under 85% detected once. The sample consisted of CD8+ T cells sorted from blood (inferred from file names), taken from a patient given nivolumab and ipilimumab in sequence. The receptor source for this set is a human donor with melanoma.

The rearrangement uses TRBV25-1 and TRBJ2-7, with TRBD1 identical over 11 bases. The CDR3 is 13 amino acids. Germline values: CDR1 MGHDK, CDR2 SYGVNS. After removal of 10 bases from V and 4 bases from J, the junction contained 6 bases not matched to a gene. The CDR3 DNA reads TGTGCCACCTCGGACAGGGGGCAATACGAGCAGTACTTC. The encoded protein is CATSDRGQYEQYF.

The V and J genes are TRBV9 and TRBJ1-4; no definite D call. V lost 0 bases and J 8 bases, leaving 11 bases between the germline ends. This CDR3 comprises 14 residues. Germline CDR1 SGDLS, CDR2 YYNGEE. The CDR3 bases are TGTGCCAGCAGCGTAGGCGGGCCTCAGGAAAAACTGTTTTTT. Amino acid sequence: CASSVGGPQEKLFF.

V is TRBV19 and J is TRBJ1-1; no definite D call. The CDR3 length is 14 residues. Per the germline V gene, CDR1 is LNHDA and CDR2 is SQIVND (reference sequence). V was pared by 3 bases and J by 2 bases, with 10 bases between. CDR3 sequence: CASSIGNLNTEAFF. The CDR3 region has the DNA TGTGCCAGTAGTATCGGTAATCTAAACACTGAAGCTTTCTTT.

The rearrangement uses TRBV27 and TRBJ2-3; a weak D match, TRBD2 (6 bases). The V end was cut by 8 bases, the J end by 5 bases, with 14 bases between. Germline loops: CDR1 MNHEY, CDR2 SMNVEV (reference sequence). The CDR3 spans 13 residues. The CDR3 sequence: CASVALARDTQYF. The CDR3 nucleotides are TGTGCCAGCGTCGCGCTAGCGAGAGATACGCAGTATTTT.

This clone was detected once. The V call is TRBV7-9, the J call TRBJ2-3; 14 bases line up with TRBD2. Losses at the gene ends were 7 bases for V and 0 bases for J; bases not matched to a gene: 9. The CDR3 has 18 residues. The V gene's germline CDR1 is SEHNR and CDR2 FQNEAQ (reference sequence). The CDR3 DNA reads TGTGCCAGCACCTCCCGGACTAGCGGGAGGACTAGCACAGATACGCAGTATTTT. It encodes CASTSRTSGRTSTDTQYF.

This clone has just a few counts. The gene calls are TRBV6-1 and TRBJ2-7, with 9 bases that match TRBD1. The V gene's germline CDR1 is MNHNS and CDR2 SASEGT. V trimming: 1 base; J trimming: 6 bases; junction bases outside the gene matches: 1. CDR3 length: 13 amino acids. CDR3 amino acids: CASSEGDRVEQYF. Written as DNA, the CDR3 is TGTGCCAGCAGTGAAGGGGACAGGGTCGAGCAGTACTTC.

This clone was observed a single time. The gene calls are TRBV5-5 and TRBJ2-7; TRBD1 aligns across 8 bases. V lost 3 bases and J lost 2; bases outside the gene matches: 7. The CDR3 is made up of 15 amino acids. Germline V lookup: CDR1 SGHKS, CDR2 YYEKEE (reference sequence). Here the CDR3 DNA reads TGTGCCAGCAGCTCGCCCGGGACAGGTACCTACGAGCAGTACTTC. Amino acid sequence: CASSSPGTGTYEQYF.

About this clone: The junction differs from germline at one of its ends, possibly a read error. The rearrangement joins TRBV10-3 to TRBJ2-7; 7 nucleotides agree with TRBD2. The CDR3 covers 15 residues. CDR1 is ENHRY and CDR2 is SYGVKD in the germline V gene. In nucleotides, the CDR3 is TGTGCCACCAGTGGGGGGGAAGAGGTATACTACGAGCAGTACTTC. Its translation is CATSGGEEVYYEQYF.

V usage is TRBV6-6 and J usage is TRBJ2-5, with D possibly TRBD2 on 5 matching bases. The germline V gene encodes CDR1 MNHNY and CDR2 SVGAGI (reference sequence). The CDR3 spans 13 residues. V lost 8 bases and J lost 2, with 12 bases in between. The CDR3 region has the DNA TGTGCCAGCGGCGATTCGGGGCAAGAGACCCAGTACTTC. Protein sequence: CASGDSGQETQYF.

The V and J genes are TRBV27 and TRBJ1-4, with TRBD1 matching over 7 bases. The V and J ends lost 6 bases and 6 bases, in that order; junction bases with no gene match: 10. This CDR3 contains 15 residues. Germline-derived CDR1 and CDR2 are MNHEY and SMNVEV (reference sequence). The DNA of the CDR3 is TGTGCCAGCAGCCAGAGACAGGGTTCGGATGAAAAACTGTTTTTT. Translating gives CASSQRQGSDEKLFF.

The chain uses TRBV28 and TRBJ2-7; 9 bases fit TRBD1. The CDR3 has 14 residues. The V segment lost 6 bases and the J segment 5 bases; nucleotides outside the gene matches: 8. Germline V CDR1 and CDR2: MDHEN, SYDVKM. The CDR3 sequence is CASRVRQGVHEQYF. As DNA, the CDR3 is TGTGCCAGCAGGGTTAGACAGGGGGTCCACGAGCAGTACTTC.

This sequence joins TRBV7-9 and TRBJ2-2, with D tentatively TRBD1 (5 bases). Germline CDR1 SEHNR, CDR2 FQNEAQ (reference sequence). With 5 bases removed from V and 0 bases from J, the gap between germline ends came to 22 bases. The CDR3 runs to 19 residues. CDR3 nucleotides: TGTGCCAGCAGCCCGAACGCGGTCCCTTTAGGGGCGAACACCGGGGAGCTGTTTTTT. Protein sequence: CASSPNAVPLGANTGELFF.

J is TRBJ2-1 and V is TRBV13, with TRBD1 as a possible D gene (6 bases). Trimming pared 5 bases from V and 3 bases from J, leaving 11 bases between. The CDR3 sequence is 14 residues long. The germline CDR1 and CDR2 sequences are PRHDT and FYEKMQ (reference sequence). CDR3 nucleotides: TGTGCCAGCAGCCTACAGGGTTTCTACAATGAGCAGTTCTTC. It codes for CASSLQGFYNEQFF. Together with reference TRBV13 and TRBJ2-1, the CDR3 gives the full variable domain: AAGVIQSPRHLIKEKRETATLKCYPIPRHDTVYWYQQGPGQDPQFLISFYEKMQSDKGSIPDRFSAQQFSDYHSELNMSSLELGDSALYFCASSLQGFYNEQFFGPGTRLTVL.

This CDR3 reads CASRGQTNYGYTF. The CDR3 coding sequence is TGTGCCAGCAGGGGGCAGACTAACTATGGCTACACCTTC. This sequence joins TRBV28 and TRBJ1-2, with D maybe TRBD1 (5 bases). In germline, CDR1 is MDHEN, CDR2 SYDVKM. V was cut by 6 bases and J by 0 bases, with 8 bases left in between. The CDR3 has 13 residues.

The gene calls are TRBV28 and TRBJ1-1, with D perhaps TRBD1 (6 bases). Germline values: CDR1 MDHEN, CDR2 SYDVKM. V was shortened by 5 bases and J by 6 bases, with 22 bases between the two germline ends. The CDR3 sequence is 16 residues long. The CDR3 region is CASSPGALRSRPEAFF. In DNA form, the CDR3 reads TGTGCCAGCAGTCCAGGGGCGCTGCGATCCCGCCCTGAAGCTTTCTTT.